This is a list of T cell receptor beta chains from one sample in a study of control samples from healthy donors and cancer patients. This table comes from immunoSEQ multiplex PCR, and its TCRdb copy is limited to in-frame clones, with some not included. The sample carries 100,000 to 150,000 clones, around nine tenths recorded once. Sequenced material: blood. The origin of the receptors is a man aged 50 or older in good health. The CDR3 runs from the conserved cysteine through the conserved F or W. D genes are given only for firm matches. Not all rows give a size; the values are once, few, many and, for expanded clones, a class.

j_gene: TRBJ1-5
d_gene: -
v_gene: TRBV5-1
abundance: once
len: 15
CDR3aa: CASSFDGTSNQPQHF
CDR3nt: TGCGCCAGCAGCTTCGACGGAACTAGCAATCAGCCCCAGCATTTT

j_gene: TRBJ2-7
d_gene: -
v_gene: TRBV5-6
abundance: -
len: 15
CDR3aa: CASSLGVRLSYEQYF
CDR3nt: TGTGCCAGCAGCTTGGGAGTCAGACTATCCTACGAGCAGTACTTC

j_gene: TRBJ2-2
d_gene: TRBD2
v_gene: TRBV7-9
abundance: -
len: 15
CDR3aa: CASGTGLARTGELFF
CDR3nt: TGTGCCAGCGGTACGGGACTAGCTCGGACCGGGGAGCTGTTTTTT

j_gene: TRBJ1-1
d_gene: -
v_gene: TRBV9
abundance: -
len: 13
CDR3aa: CASSVSENTEAFF
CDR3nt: TGTGCCAGCAGCGTCTCAGAAAACACTGAAGCTTTCTTT

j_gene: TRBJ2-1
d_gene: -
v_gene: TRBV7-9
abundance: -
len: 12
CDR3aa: CASSLVLSEQFF
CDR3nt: TGTGCCAGCAGCTTAGTTCTGTCTGAGCAGTTCTTC

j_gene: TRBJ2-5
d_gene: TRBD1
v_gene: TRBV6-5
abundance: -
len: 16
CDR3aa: CASSYLGQGKEETQYF
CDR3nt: TGTGCCAGCAGTTACTTGGGACAGGGAAAGGAAGAGACCCAGTACTTC

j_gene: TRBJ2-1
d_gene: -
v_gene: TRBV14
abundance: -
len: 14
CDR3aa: CASSLAPIPSEQFF
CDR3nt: TGTGCCAGCAGCCTAGCACCTATCCCCAGTGAGCAGTTCTTC

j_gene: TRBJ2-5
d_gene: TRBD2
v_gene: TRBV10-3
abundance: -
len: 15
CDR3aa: CAISGGLAGQETQYF
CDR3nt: TGTGCCATCAGTGGGGGACTAGCGGGGCAAGAGACCCAGTACTTC

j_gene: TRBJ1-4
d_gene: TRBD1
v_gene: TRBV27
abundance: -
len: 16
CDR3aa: CASSLSSRGNQEKLFF
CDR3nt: TGTGCCAGCAGTTTAAGTTCCAGGGGGAATCAGGAAAAACTGTTTTTT

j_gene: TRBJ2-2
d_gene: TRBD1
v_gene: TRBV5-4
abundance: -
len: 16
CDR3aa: CASTTGGAFKAGELFF
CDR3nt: TGTGCCAGCACCACAGGGGGCGCTTTTAAGGCCGGGGAGCTGTTTTTT

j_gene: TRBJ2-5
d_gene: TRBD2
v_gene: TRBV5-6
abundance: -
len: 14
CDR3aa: CASSLGGGQETQYF
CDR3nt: TGTGCCAGCAGTCTGGGGGGGGGCCAAGAGACCCAGTACTTC

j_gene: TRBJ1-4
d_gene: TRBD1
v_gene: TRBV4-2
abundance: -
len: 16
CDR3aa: CASSQDGDRANEKLFF
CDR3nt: TGTGCCAGCAGCCAAGATGGAGACAGGGCGAATGAAAAACTGTTTTTT

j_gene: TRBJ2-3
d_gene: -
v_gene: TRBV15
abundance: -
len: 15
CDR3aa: CATSSPKGITDTQYF
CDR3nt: TGTGCCACCAGCAGCCCCAAGGGTATCACAGATACGCAGTATTTT

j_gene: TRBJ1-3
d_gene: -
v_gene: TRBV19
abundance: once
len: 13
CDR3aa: CASSFGLENTIYF
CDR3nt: TGTGCCAGTAGCTTCGGACTTGAAAACACCATATATTTT

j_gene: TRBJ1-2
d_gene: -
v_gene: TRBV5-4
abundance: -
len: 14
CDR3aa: CASSLEGAGDGYTF
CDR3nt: TGTGCCAGCAGCTTGGAAGGGGCTGGGGATGGCTACACCTTC

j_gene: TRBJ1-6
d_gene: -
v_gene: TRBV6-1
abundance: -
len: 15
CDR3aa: CASSEFGQGSSPLHF
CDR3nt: TGTGCCAGCAGTGAATTTGGCCAGGGGTCCTCACCCCTCCACTTT

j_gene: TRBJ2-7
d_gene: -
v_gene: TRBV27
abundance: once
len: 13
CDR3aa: CASSLSPSYEQYF
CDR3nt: TGTGCCAGCAGTTTATCTCCCAGCTACGAGCAGTACTTC

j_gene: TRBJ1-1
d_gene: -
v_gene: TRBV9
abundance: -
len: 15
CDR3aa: CASSVGAAHGTEAFF
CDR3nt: TGTGCCAGCAGCGTAGGAGCGGCCCACGGCACTGAAGCTTTCTTT

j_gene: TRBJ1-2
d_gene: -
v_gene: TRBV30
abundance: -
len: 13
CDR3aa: CAWSEGSGYGYTF
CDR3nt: TGTGCCTGGAGTGAGGGCTCAGGCTATGGCTACACCTTC

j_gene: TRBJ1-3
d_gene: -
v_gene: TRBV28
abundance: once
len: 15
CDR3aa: CASSLKFDSGNTIYF
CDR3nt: TGTGCCAGCAGTTTAAAGTTCGACTCTGGAAACACCATATATTTT

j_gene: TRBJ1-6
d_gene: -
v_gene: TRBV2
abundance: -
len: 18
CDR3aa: CASSEMTAGLFQDSPLHF
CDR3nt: TGTGCCAGCAGTGAAATGACGGCAGGCTTATTCCAGGATTCACCCCTCCACTTT

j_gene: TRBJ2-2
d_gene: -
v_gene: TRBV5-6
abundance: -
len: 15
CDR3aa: CASSFAGPNTGELFF
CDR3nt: TGTGCCAGCAGCTTTGCCGGGCCCAACACCGGGGAGCTGTTTTTT

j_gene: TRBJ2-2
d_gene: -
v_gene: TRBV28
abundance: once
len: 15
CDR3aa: CASSLDSTNTGELFF
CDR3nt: TGTGCCAGCAGCCTAGACAGTACGAACACCGGGGAGCTGTTTTTT

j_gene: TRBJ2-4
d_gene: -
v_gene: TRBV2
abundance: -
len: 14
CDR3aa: CASTLDLAKNIQYF
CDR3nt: TGTGCCAGCACTTTGGACCTAGCCAAAAACATTCAGTACTTC